The 14 T cell receptor beta chains in this list originate from one sample, sequenced in a study of blood T cell repertoires in COVID-19. Some clones are missing from TCRdb's copy, which holds only in-frame ones; the method was immunoSEQ multiplex PCR. The sample yields more than 85,000 clones, roughly 85% seen once. Sequencing used peripheral blood. These TCRs come from a man at least 80 years old with acute or convalescent COVID-19.

The chain is built from TRBV9 and TRBJ1-1, with D possibly matching TRBD1 (5 bases). CDR1 and CDR2 from the germline V gene are SGDLS and YYNGEE. The V end lost 4 bases, the J end lost 4 bases, and 11 bases lay between the germline ends. CDR3 length equals 13 residues. For the CDR3, the DNA is TGTGCCAGCAGCCTTCAGGGAGGCACTGAAGCTTTCTTT. Translation: CASSLQGGTEAFF.

This chain joins TRBV2 and TRBJ1-1; TRBD1 might be the D (5 bases). Trimming removed 5 bases from V and 0 bases from J, with 7 bases in between. CDR3 length: 13 amino acids. Germline CDR1 is SNHLY and CDR2 is FYNNEI. The CDR3 loop reads CASSSQVNTEAFF. DNA for the CDR3: TGTGCCAGCAGTTCACAGGTGAACACTGAAGCTTTCTTT.

V usage is TRBV30 and J usage is TRBJ1-4; TRBD1 matches at 9 bases. With V trimmed by 5 bases and J by 4 bases, 2 bases remained unmatched. There are 13 residues in the CDR3. CDR1 and CDR2 (germline): GTSNPN, SVGIG (reference sequence). The CDR3 loop is CAWGTGINEKLFF. CDR3 bases: TGTGCCTGGGGGACAGGGATTAATGAAAAACTGTTTTTT.

A single count supports this clone. The CDR3 coding sequence is TGTGCCTGGAGTGTAGGTAGCGATGAGCAGTTCTTC. Its protein product is CAWSVGSDEQFF. The chain recombines TRBV30 with TRBJ2-1, with D tentatively TRBD2 (5 bases). Germline lookup yields CDR1 GTSNPN and CDR2 SVGIG (reference sequence). This CDR3 has 12 amino acids. Trimming shortened V by 0 bases and J by 8 bases, and 8 bases separated the two germline ends.

This clone was seen only a few times. The V and J genes are TRBV27 and TRBJ2-2, with 9 bases matching TRBD2. From germline, CDR1 is MNHEY and CDR2 SMNVEV (reference sequence). V lost 1 base to trimming and J lost 5 bases; unmatched junction nucleotides: 5. The length of the CDR3 is 16 residues. Written as DNA, the CDR3 is TGTGCCAGCAGTTTATTCGCGGGAGGGGGAACCGGGGAGCTGTTTTTT. Translation gives CASSLFAGGGTGELFF.

The V call is TRBV7-8, the J call TRBJ1-1; TRBD1 might be the D (5 bases). CDR3 length: 17 residues. In germline, CDR1 is SGHVS, CDR2 FQNEAQ. V was pared by 2 bases and J by 0 bases, with 16 bases between. CDR3 amino acids: CASSLSDTRKLNTEAFF. CDR3 coding DNA: TGTGCCAGCAGCTTATCGGACACCCGAAAGCTGAACACTGAAGCTTTCTTT.

The V gene is TRBV29-1, the J gene TRBJ1-4; 10 bases are a match to TRBD1. The trim removed 5 bases at V and 5 bases at J, leaving 5 bases unmatched. This CDR3 is built from 14 residues. Germline V gene data show CDR1 as SQVTM and CDR2 as ANQGSEA. CDR3 sequence (DNA): TGCAGCGTTACCCCGGACAGGGGGAATGAAAAACTGTTTTTT. As protein: CSVTPDRGNEKLFF.

This clone was picked up one time. The CDR3 spells CAWSPWSLQGEQFF. DNA for the CDR3: TGTGCCTGGAGTCCGTGGTCCTTACAGGGTGAGCAGTTCTTC. This chain links TRBV30 with TRBJ2-1, with D perhaps TRBD1 (6 bases). Looked up from germline, CDR1 is GTSNPN and CDR2 is SVGIG (reference sequence). V dropped 2 bases and J dropped 9 bases, with 17 bases sitting between them. The CDR3 consists of 14 residues.

The CDR3 here is CASSLVRGSSYEQYF. The CDR3 DNA follows: TGTGCCAGCAGCTTAGTTCGCGGGAGTTCCTACGAGCAGTACTTC. This rearrangement joins TRBV11-2 to TRBJ2-7; 7 positions agree with TRBD2. CDR1 and CDR2 from the germline V gene are SGHAT and FQNNGV. Trimming took 1 base from V and 1 from J; bases not matched to a gene: 4. This CDR3 contains 15 residues. Combining the CDR3 with reference TRBV11-2 and TRBJ2-7 gives the whole variable domain EAGVAQSPRYKIIEKRQSVAFWCNPISGHATLYWYQQILGQGPKLLIQFQNNGVVDDSQLPKDRFSAERLKGVDSTLKIQPAKLEDSAVYLCASSLVRGSSYEQYFGPGTRLTVT.

The V gene is TRBV11-3, the J gene TRBJ2-2; D is perhaps TRBD2 (6 bases). Germline assignment: CDR1 SGHNT and CDR2 YENEEA. The CDR3 covers 15 residues. Trimming left V 3 bases short and J 1 base short, with 9 bases between. The CDR3 is CASSFSGLNTGELFF. CDR3 coding DNA: TGTGCCAGCAGCTTTTCGGGACTGAACACCGGGGAGCTGTTTTTT.

The V and J genes are TRBV7-8 and TRBJ2-7, with D possibly matching TRBD2 (6 bases). Germline-derived CDR1 and CDR2 are SGHVS and FQNEAQ. The CDR3 sequence is 15 residues long. The germline V and J ends were trimmed by 5 bases and 3 bases, with 17 bases remaining between them. DNA for the CDR3: TGTGCCAGCAGCCGACCCGGGACTGACATCTACGAGCAGTACTTC. This codes for CASSRPGTDIYEQYF.

The gene calls are TRBV2 and TRBJ2-7, with TRBD2 as a possible D gene (5 bases). The V gene's germline CDR1 is SNHLY and CDR2 FYNNEI. The V end lost 6 bases, the J end lost 7 bases, and 16 bases lay between the germline ends. The CDR3 has 13 amino acids. The CDR3 bases are TGTGCCAGCAGGGAGGACGGGGATCGAGAGCAGTACTTC. This sequence encodes CASREDGDREQYF.

This chain uses TRBV19 with TRBJ1-5; D might be TRBD1 (6 bases). Trimming stripped 7 bases from V and 11 bases from J, with 21 bases between. CDR1 LNHDA and CDR2 SQIVND come from the germline V gene (reference sequence). The CDR3 consists of 14 residues. CDR3 sequence: CASTTEGGEPAQHF. CDR3 DNA: TGTGCCAGTACGACGGAGGGGGGGGAACCGGCCCAGCATTTT.

This clone appeared a few times. The chain links TRBV9 to TRBJ1-3; 10 nucleotides match TRBD1. V lost 0 bases to trimming and J lost 3 bases; unmatched junction nucleotides: 3. The CDR3 is 16 amino acids. Germline V CDR1 and CDR2: SGDLS, YYNGEE. The CDR3 spells CASSVGGQGFGNTIYF. DNA for the CDR3: TGTGCCAGCAGCGTAGGGGGACAGGGGTTTGGAAACACCATATATTTT.